These T cell receptor beta chains were read from a single sample in a study of graft-versus-host responses after intestinal transplantation. Using immunoSEQ multiplex PCR, the repertoire was profiled, and TCRdb retains in-frame clones only, with some absent. Of about 39,000 clones in the sample, around 92% were seen once. Sequences were derived from PBMCs, sampled about 270 days after transplant. Receptor source: a human patient who received an intestinal transplant, so some T cells may come from the graft donor. Each CDR3 is given with its conserved first and last residue. Each record gives: CDR3 protein, CDR3 DNA, D gene, clone size, V gene, J gene. The D gene is left open where the match is weak. Not all rows give a size; the values are once, few, many and, for expanded clones, a class.

cdr3_aa: CASSVEALTDTQYF
cdr3_nt: TGTGCCAGCAGCGTAGAGGCACTCACAGATACGCAGTATTTT
d_call: NA
clone_size: NA
v_call: TRBV9
j_call: TRBJ2-3

cdr3_aa: CASSQTIRITGSDNEQFF
cdr3_nt: TGTGCCAGCAGCCAAACAATTAGAATAACAGGGTCAGACAATGAGCAGTTCTTC
d_call: NA
clone_size: NA
v_call: TRBV7-8
j_call: TRBJ2-1

cdr3_aa: CASSIGTGPANEEQYF
cdr3_nt: TGTGCCAGTAGTATAGGGACAGGGCCGGCGAATGAAGAGCAGTACTTC
d_call: TRBD1
clone_size: NA
v_call: TRBV19
j_call: TRBJ2-7

cdr3_aa: CAWSSKGAAGNTIYF
cdr3_nt: TGTGCCTGGAGTTCCAAGGGGGCTGCTGGAAACACCATATATTTT
d_call: TRBD1
clone_size: NA
v_call: TRBV30
j_call: TRBJ1-3

cdr3_aa: CASSLFGTSGVQETQYF
cdr3_nt: TGTGCCAGCAGCTTATTCGGGACTAGCGGTGTACAAGAGACCCAGTACTTC
d_call: TRBD2
clone_size: NA
v_call: TRBV11-2
j_call: TRBJ2-5

cdr3_aa: CASREEVQPILGYTF
cdr3_nt: TGCGCCAGCAGGGAAGAGGTCCAACCTATCCTCGGCTACACCTTC
d_call: NA
clone_size: NA
v_call: TRBV5-1
j_call: TRBJ1-2

cdr3_aa: CASSLAETQYF
cdr3_nt: TGCGCCAGCAGCTTGGCAGAAACCCAGTACTTC
d_call: NA
clone_size: NA
v_call: TRBV5-1
j_call: TRBJ2-5

cdr3_aa: CASSVVSGQGQETQYF
cdr3_nt: TGTGCCAGCAGCGTAGTATCCGGACAGGGTCAAGAGACCCAGTACTTC
d_call: TRBD1
clone_size: few
v_call: TRBV9
j_call: TRBJ2-5

cdr3_aa: CASSNGQGLGQPQHF
cdr3_nt: TGTGCCAGCAGTAACGGACAGGGGTTAGGTCAGCCCCAGCATTTT
d_call: TRBD1
clone_size: NA
v_call: TRBV6-1
j_call: TRBJ1-5

cdr3_aa: CASSQVGTSRDEQFF
cdr3_nt: TGCGCCAGCAGCCAAGTAGGGACTAGCCGGGATGAGCAGTTCTTC
d_call: TRBD2
clone_size: NA
v_call: TRBV4-1
j_call: TRBJ2-1

cdr3_aa: CASSLETQYF
cdr3_nt: TGTGCCAGCAGCTTGGAGACCCAGTACTTC
d_call: NA
clone_size: NA
v_call: TRBV7-9
j_call: TRBJ2-5

cdr3_aa: CASSWGGTEAFF
cdr3_nt: TGTGCCAGCAGTTGGGGGGGGACTGAAGCTTTCTTT
d_call: NA
clone_size: NA
v_call: TRBV7-2
j_call: TRBJ1-1

cdr3_aa: CASSPGTSGGNQETQYF
cdr3_nt: TGTGCCAGCAGCCCCGGGACTAGCGGGGGAAACCAAGAGACCCAGTACTTC
d_call: TRBD2
clone_size: NA
v_call: TRBV7-9
j_call: TRBJ2-5

cdr3_aa: CATSAWGGEDTIYF
cdr3_nt: TGTGCCACCAGCGCCTGGGGGGGAGAAGACACCATATATTTT
d_call: NA
clone_size: NA
v_call: TRBV15
j_call: TRBJ1-3

cdr3_aa: CASSLTNTEAFF
cdr3_nt: TGTGCCAGCAGCCTCACGAACACTGAAGCTTTCTTT
d_call: NA
clone_size: NA
v_call: TRBV5-6
j_call: TRBJ1-1

cdr3_aa: CASSLARETQYF
cdr3_nt: TGCGCCAGCAGCTTGGCTCGGGAGACCCAGTACTTC
d_call: NA
clone_size: NA
v_call: TRBV5-1
j_call: TRBJ2-5

cdr3_aa: CASSQEVDLMGGVPTGELFF
cdr3_nt: TGCGCCAGCAGCCAAGAGGTGGATTTGATGGGGGGCGTCCCCACCGGGGAGCTGTTTTTT
d_call: NA
clone_size: NA
v_call: TRBV4-1
j_call: TRBJ2-2